These T cell receptor beta chains were read from a single sample in a study of blood T cell repertoires in COVID-19. Sequencing used immunoSEQ multiplex PCR; TCRdb keeps in-frame clones, though not all of them. The sample shows approximately 280,000 clones, roughly 85% of them seen only once. The sequencing input was PBMCs or T cells enriched from blood (not recorded which). The receptors here all came from a woman aged 50 to 60 who had recovered from COVID-19. Each CDR3 is given with its conserved first and last residue. The D gene is left open where the match is weak. Not every row has a clone size; where given, it reads once, few, many or a size class.

clone size	V gene	J gene	D gene	CDR3 protein	CDR3 DNA
.	TRBV6-5	TRBJ1-2	.	CASSYSRGSGNGYTF	TGTGCCAGCAGTTACTCGCGGGGCTCCGGGAATGGCTACACCTTC
.	TRBV6-2/TRBV6-3	TRBJ2-7	TRBD1	CASSRDRTNEQYF	TGTGCCAGCAGCCGGGACAGGACCAACGAGCAGTACTTC
.	TRBV5-1	TRBJ2-3	TRBD2	CASMMYSGSTDTQYF	TGCGCCAGCATGATGTATAGCGGGAGTACAGATACGCAGTATTTT
.	TRBV11-2	TRBJ1-3	.	CASRPLTGGAGNTIYF	TGTGCCAGCAGACCCCTCACGGGGGGTGCTGGAAACACCATATATTTT
.	TRBV19	TRBJ1-2	.	CASSIWGVSTGYTF	TGTGCCAGTAGTATCTGGGGGGTCTCAACTGGCTACACCTTC
.	TRBV4-3	TRBJ1-2	TRBD1	CASSQVGRGEYGYTF	TGCGCCAGCAGCCAAGTAGGCAGGGGGGAGTATGGCTACACCTTC
.	TRBV7-9	TRBJ2-6	TRBD1	CASGRQGSSGANVLTF	TGTGCCAGCGGGAGACAGGGGAGCTCTGGGGCCAACGTCCTGACTTTC
.	TRBV7-9	TRBJ1-2	.	CASSPKAHWEDGYTF	TGTGCCAGCAGCCCTAAAGCCCATTGGGAGGATGGCTACACCTTC
.	TRBV4-3	TRBJ2-7	.	CASSQDLVGRGEQYF	TGCGCCAGCAGCCAAGATTTGGTAGGACGGGGCGAGCAGTACTTC
.	TRBV11-2	TRBJ1-4	TRBD1	CASSLASGTGVEKLFF	TGTGCCAGCAGCTTAGCCTCCGGGACAGGGGTCGAAAAACTGTTTTTT
.	TRBV29-1	TRBJ1-5	.	CSVIYGNSNQPQHF	TGCAGCGTCATTTACGGGAATAGCAATCAGCCCCAGCATTTT
.	TRBV4-3	TRBJ2-7	.	CASSQVRPEQYF	TGCGCCAGCAGCCAAGTGAGGCCCGAGCAGTACTTC
.	TRBV5-6	TRBJ1-6	.	CASSLGGLSGSPLHF	TGTGCCAGCAGCTTGGGGGGGCTCTCTGGTTCACCCCTCCACTTT
.	TRBV7-3	TRBJ1-1	TRBD1	CASSRGPRDRNTEAFF	TGTGCCAGCAGCCGGGGGCCCCGGGACAGGAACACTGAAGCTTTCTTT
once	TRBV6-5	TRBJ2-2	TRBD1	CASSYSQGDTGELFF	TGTGCCAGCAGTTATTCGCAGGGGGACACCGGGGAGCTGTTTTTT
few	TRBV12-3/TRBV12-4	TRBJ1-1	TRBD1	CASSKQGLVAFF	TGTGCCAGCAGTAAACAGGGGCTAGTGGCTTTCTTT
.	TRBV29-1	TRBJ2-7	TRBD1	CSVEDRWTGGPYEQYF	TGCAGCGTTGAAGACCGATGGACAGGGGGCCCCTACGAGCAGTACTTC
.	TRBV11-2	TRBJ1-1	.	CASSRGENTEAFF	TGTGCCAGCAGCCGCGGGGAGAACACTGAAGCTTTCTTT
.	TRBV7-9	TRBJ1-1	TRBD1	CASSYANRGQGEAFF	TGTGCCAGCAGTTACGCAAACAGGGGTCAGGGTGAAGCTTTCTTT
.	TRBV11-3	TRBJ2-1	.	CASSPGLRPSSYNEQFF	TGTGCCAGCAGCCCGGGACTTCGCCCGAGCTCCTACAATGAGCAGTTCTTC
.	TRBV5-1	TRBJ2-5	.	CASSLDGFETQYF	TGCGCCAGCAGCTTGGACGGTTTCGAGACCCAGTACTTC
few	TRBV19	TRBJ1-5	TRBD1	CASSQTGRRQPQHF	TGTGCCAGTAGTCAGACAGGGCGGCGGCAGCCCCAGCATTTT
.	TRBV5-4	TRBJ1-1	.	CASSSGAGAFF	TGTGCCAGCAGCTCAGGGGCGGGAGCTTTCTTT
once	TRBV5-4	TRBJ1-1	.	CASSHVTEGLTEAFF	TGTGCCAGCAGCCATGTTACTGAGGGATTGACTGAAGCTTTCTTT
.	TRBV27	TRBJ1-1	.	CASSPGIWSAEAFF	TGTGCCAGCAGTCCCGGAATTTGGAGCGCTGAAGCTTTCTTT
.	TRBV7-8	TRBJ1-6	TRBD1	CASSLTDRVGSPLHF	TGTGCCAGCAGCTTAACGGACAGGGTGGGATCACCCCTCCACTTT
.	TRBV7-8	TRBJ1-1	TRBD1	CASSLGTGPNTEAFF	TGTGCCAGCAGCTTAGGGACAGGGCCTAACACTGAAGCTTTCTTT
.	TRBV5-1	TRBJ1-4	.	CASSLGLSNEKLFF	TGCGCCAGCAGCTTGGGGCTGTCTAATGAAAAACTGTTTTTT
once	TRBV19	TRBJ1-4	TRBD1	CASTRDRDYEKLFF	TGTGCCAGTACCCGAGACAGGGATTACGAAAAACTGTTTTTT
.	TRBV19	TRBJ2-5	TRBD2	CASSIAAGGPETQYF	TGTGCCAGTAGCATTGCCGCGGGGGGGCCCGAGACCCAGTACTTC
.	TRBV6-6	TRBJ1-2	.	CASRHDGQPAYGYTF	TGTGCCAGCAGACACGACGGACAACCAGCCTATGGCTACACCTTC
once	TRBV5-1	TRBJ1-2	TRBD1	CASTQTGGADYGYTF	TGCGCCAGCACCCAGACAGGGGGCGCGGACTATGGCTACACCTTC
once	TRBV27	TRBJ2-2	TRBD2	CASTKTSGGRTGELFF	TGTGCCAGCACCAAAACTAGCGGGGGGAGGACCGGGGAGCTGTTTTTT
.	TRBV3-1/TRBV3-2	TRBJ2-5	.	CASSLVETQYF	TGTGCCAGCAGCCTCGTGGAGACCCAGTACTTC
few	TRBV10-3	TRBJ1-6	TRBD1	CAIRSSGGNRNSPLHF	TGTGCCATCAGATCCTCAGGGGGCAATAGGAATTCACCCCTCCACTTT
.	TRBV19	TRBJ1-1	TRBD1	CASSPRRGRTPEAFF	TGTGCCAGTAGTCCACGGAGGGGGCGGACTCCTGAAGCTTTCTTT
once	TRBV19	TRBJ1-5	.	CASSIDLSNQPQHF	TGTGCCAGTAGTATAGATCTCAGCAATCAGCCCCAGCATTTT
.	TRBV5-4	TRBJ1-2	TRBD1	CASSRGGQGANYGYTF	TGTGCCAGCAGCCGAGGGGGACAGGGGGCTAACTATGGCTACACCTTC
.	TRBV11-2	TRBJ2-7	.	CASSLGQAISYEQYF	TGTGCCAGCAGCTTAGGGCAGGCCATCTCCTACGAGCAGTACTTC
.	TRBV12-3/TRBV12-4	TRBJ1-5	TRBD1	CASGDRYQPQHF	TGTGCCAGCGGGGACAGGTATCAGCCCCAGCATTTT
.	TRBV7-9	TRBJ2-7	.	CASSSERTAYEQYF	TGTGCCAGCAGCTCGGAACGGACAGCCTACGAGCAGTACTTC
few	TRBV7-8	TRBJ2-1	.	CASSLEEGIQAYYNEQFF	TGTGCCAGCAGCTTAGAGGAGGGGATACAGGCCTACTACAATGAGCAGTTCTTC
.	TRBV7-8	TRBJ2-5	TRBD2	CASSFTSGETQYF	TGTGCCAGCAGCTTTACTAGCGGGGAGACCCAGTACTTC
.	TRBV7-2	TRBJ2-3	.	CASSLTLADTQYF	TGTGCCAGCAGCTTAACGTTAGCAGATACGCAGTATTTT
.	TRBV6-5	TRBJ2-5	.	CASSKLGTQYF	TGTGCCAGCAGTAAACTCGGGACCCAGTACTTC
.	TRBV28	TRBJ1-5	.	CASSLLRGPRPQHF	TGTGCCAGCAGTTTACTAAGGGGCCCCAGGCCCCAGCATTTT
.	TRBV6-5	TRBJ2-1	.	CASSSETMRGNEQFF	TGTGCCAGCAGCTCGGAGACCATGAGAGGCAATGAGCAGTTCTTC
once	TRBV6-5	TRBJ1-2	.	CASGYRDHYGYTF	TGTGCCAGCGGATACAGGGACCACTATGGCTACACCTTC
.	TRBV18	TRBJ2-1	.	CASGPIGNEQFF	TGTGCCAGCGGGCCTATTGGCAATGAGCAGTTCTTC
.	TRBV5-3	TRBJ2-1	.	CATPAGDALGQFF	TGTGCCACTCCGGCAGGGGACGCCCTTGGACAGTTCTTC
.	TRBV10-1	TRBJ1-6	.	CASSERTEYSPLHF	TGCGCCAGCAGTGAGCGGACAGAATATTCACCCCTCCACTTT
.	TRBV5-1	TRBJ2-2	TRBD2	CASSPGLAGAGELFF	TGCGCCAGCAGCCCTGGACTAGCGGGAGCCGGGGAGCTGTTTTTT
.	TRBV2	TRBJ1-5	.	CASSENRPGQPQHF	TGTGCCAGCAGTGAAAACAGGCCGGGTCAGCCCCAGCATTTT
.	TRBV25-1	TRBJ1-2	.	CASSERRGTTNYGYTF	TGTGCCAGCAGTGAACGGCGCGGGACTACTAACTATGGCTACACCTTC
.	TRBV27	TRBJ2-7	.	CASGDTKHYEQYF	TGTGCCAGCGGGGACACAAAACACTACGAGCAGTACTTC
.	TRBV2	TRBJ1-1	.	CASRLVVNTEAFF	TGTGCCAGCAGACTAGTAGTGAACACTGAAGCTTTCTTT
.	TRBV6-6	TRBJ1-5	TRBD1	CASRSQGRYSNQPQHF	TGTGCCAGCAGATCACAGGGGAGGTATAGCAATCAGCCCCAGCATTTT
.	TRBV7-9	TRBJ2-3	TRBD1	CASSPRTGYTDTQYF	TGTGCCAGCAGCCCTCGGACAGGGTATACAGATACGCAGTATTTT
once	TRBV7-2	TRBJ1-6	TRBD1	CASRKGGGRSPLHF	TGTGCCAGCAGAAAAGGAGGGGGCAGGTCACCCCTCCACTTT